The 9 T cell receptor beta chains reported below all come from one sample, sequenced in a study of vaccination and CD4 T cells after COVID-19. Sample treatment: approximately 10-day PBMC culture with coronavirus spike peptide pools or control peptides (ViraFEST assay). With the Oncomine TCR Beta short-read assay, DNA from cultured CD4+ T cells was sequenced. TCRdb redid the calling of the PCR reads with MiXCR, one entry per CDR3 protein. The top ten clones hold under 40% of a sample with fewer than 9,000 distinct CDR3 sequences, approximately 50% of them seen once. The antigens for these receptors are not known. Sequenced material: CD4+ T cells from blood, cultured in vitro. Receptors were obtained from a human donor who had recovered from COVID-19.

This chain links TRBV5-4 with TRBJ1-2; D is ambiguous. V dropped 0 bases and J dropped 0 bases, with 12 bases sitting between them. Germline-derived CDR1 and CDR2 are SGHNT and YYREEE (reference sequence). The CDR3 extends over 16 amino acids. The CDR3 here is CASSLGSGSTNYGYTF. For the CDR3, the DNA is TGTGCCAGCAGCTTGGGCTCAGGTTCGACTAACTATGGCTACACCTTC.

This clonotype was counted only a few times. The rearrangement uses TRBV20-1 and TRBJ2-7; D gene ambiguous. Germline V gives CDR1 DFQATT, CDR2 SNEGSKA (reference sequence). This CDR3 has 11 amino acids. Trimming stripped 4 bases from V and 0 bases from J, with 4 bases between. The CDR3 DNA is TGCAGTGCTATGTACTCCTACGAGCAGTACTTC. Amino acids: CSAMYSYEQYF.

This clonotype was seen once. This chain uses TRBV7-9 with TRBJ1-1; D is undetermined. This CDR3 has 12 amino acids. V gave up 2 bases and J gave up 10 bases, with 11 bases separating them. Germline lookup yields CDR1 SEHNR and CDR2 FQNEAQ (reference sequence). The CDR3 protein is CASSLSNGGAFF. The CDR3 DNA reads TGTGCCAGCAGCTTATCTAATGGAGGAGCTTTCTTT.

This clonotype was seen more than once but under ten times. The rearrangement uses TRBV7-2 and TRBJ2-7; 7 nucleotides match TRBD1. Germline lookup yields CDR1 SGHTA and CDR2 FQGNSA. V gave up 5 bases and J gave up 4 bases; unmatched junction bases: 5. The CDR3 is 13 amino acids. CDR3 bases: TGTGCCAGCAGCCGGACAGGTCTGTACGAGCAGTACTTC. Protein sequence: CASSRTGLYEQYF.

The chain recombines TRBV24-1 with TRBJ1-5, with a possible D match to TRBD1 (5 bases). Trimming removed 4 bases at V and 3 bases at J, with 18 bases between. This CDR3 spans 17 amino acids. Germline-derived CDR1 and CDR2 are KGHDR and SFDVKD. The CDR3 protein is CATSDPTDSVYNQPQHF. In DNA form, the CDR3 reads TGTGCCACCAGTGACCCCACAGACAGCGTATACAATCAGCCCCAGCATTTT.

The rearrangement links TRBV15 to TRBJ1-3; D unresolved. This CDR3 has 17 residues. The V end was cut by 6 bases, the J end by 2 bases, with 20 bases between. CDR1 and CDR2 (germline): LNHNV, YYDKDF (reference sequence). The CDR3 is CATRNKQGFAPGNTIYF. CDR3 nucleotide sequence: TGTGCCACCAGAAATAAACAAGGGTTTGCTCCTGGAAACACCATATATTTT.

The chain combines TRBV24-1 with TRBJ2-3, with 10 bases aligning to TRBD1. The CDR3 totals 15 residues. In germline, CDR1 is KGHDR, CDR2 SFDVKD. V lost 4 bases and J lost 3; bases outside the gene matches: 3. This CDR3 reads CATSEPGQGTDTQYF. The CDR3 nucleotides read TGTGCCACCAGTGAGCCGGGACAGGGGACAGATACGCAGTATTTT.

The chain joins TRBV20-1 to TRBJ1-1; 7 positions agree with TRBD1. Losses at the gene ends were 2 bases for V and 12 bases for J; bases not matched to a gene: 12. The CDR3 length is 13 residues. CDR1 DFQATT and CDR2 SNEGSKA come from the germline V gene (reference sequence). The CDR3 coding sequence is TGCAGTGCTAGATACCAGACAGGGATCGGAACTTTCTTT. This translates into CSARYQTGIGTFF.

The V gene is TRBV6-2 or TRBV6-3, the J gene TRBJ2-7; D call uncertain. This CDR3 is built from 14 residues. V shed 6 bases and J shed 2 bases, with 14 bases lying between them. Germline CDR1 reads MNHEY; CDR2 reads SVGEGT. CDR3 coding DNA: TGTGCCAGCAGAAATCCCCGGGCCCCCTACGAGCAGTACTTC. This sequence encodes CASRNPRAPYEQYF.